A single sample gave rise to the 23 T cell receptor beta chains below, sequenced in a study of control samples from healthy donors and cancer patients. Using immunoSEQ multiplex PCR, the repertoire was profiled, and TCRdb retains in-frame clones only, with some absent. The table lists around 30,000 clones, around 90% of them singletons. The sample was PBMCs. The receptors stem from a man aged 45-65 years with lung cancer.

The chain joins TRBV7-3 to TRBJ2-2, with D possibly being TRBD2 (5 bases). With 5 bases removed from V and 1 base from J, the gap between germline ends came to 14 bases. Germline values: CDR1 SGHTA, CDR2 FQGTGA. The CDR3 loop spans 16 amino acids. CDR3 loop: CASSRTWGLNTGELFF. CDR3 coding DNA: TGTGCCAGCAGCAGGACTTGGGGATTGAACACCGGGGAGCTGTTTTTT.

The CDR3 DNA reads TGTGCCAGTAGTGAAAGGACGGAGTACTACGAGCAGTACTTC. Amino acids: CASSERTEYYEQYF. The chain joins TRBV19 to TRBJ2-7; D is uncertain. V lost 5 bases and J lost 3, with 14 bases in between. The CDR3 sequence is 14 residues long. The germline V gene has CDR1 LNHDA and CDR2 SQIVND (reference sequence).

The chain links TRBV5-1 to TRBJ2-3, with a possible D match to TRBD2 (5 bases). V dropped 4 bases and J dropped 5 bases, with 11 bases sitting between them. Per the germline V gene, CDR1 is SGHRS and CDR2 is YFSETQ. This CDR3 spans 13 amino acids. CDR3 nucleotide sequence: TGCGCCAGCAGCACGGACTCGGAAGATACGCAGTATTTT. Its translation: CASSTDSEDTQYF. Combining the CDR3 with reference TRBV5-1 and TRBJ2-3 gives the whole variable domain KAGVTQTPRYLIKTRGQQVTLSCSPISGHRSVSWYQQTPGQGLQFLFEYFSETQRNKGNFPGRFSGRQFSNSRSEMNVSTLELGDSALYLCASSTDSEDTQYFGPGTRLTVL.

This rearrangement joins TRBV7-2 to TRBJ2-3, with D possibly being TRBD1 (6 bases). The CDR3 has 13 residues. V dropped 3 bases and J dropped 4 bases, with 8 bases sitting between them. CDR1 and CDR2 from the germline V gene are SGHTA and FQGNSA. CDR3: CASSFGTSDTQYF. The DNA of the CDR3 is TGTGCCAGCAGCTTCGGGACATCAGATACGCAGTATTTT.

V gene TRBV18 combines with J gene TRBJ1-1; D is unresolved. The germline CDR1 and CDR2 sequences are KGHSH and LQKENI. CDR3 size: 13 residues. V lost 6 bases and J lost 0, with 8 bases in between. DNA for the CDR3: TGTGCCAGCTCGTTAGACATGAACACTGAAGCTTTCTTT. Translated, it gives CASSLDMNTEAFF.

The DNA of the CDR3 is TGCGCCAGCAGCCCCGGGGACAGGGGAAACGGCTATGGCTACACCTTC. Protein: CASSPGDRGNGYGYTF. The genes are TRBV5-1 and TRBJ1-2, with 10 bases matching TRBD1. CDR1 and CDR2 (germline): SGHRS, YFSETQ. The CDR3 contains 16 residues. Trimming took 4 bases from V and 4 from J; bases not matched to a gene: 10.

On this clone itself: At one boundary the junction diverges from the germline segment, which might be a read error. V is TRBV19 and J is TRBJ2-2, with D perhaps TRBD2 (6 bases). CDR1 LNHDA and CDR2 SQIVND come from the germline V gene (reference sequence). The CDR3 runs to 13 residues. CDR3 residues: CASSLEDTGGLFF. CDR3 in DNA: TGTGCCAGTAGTCTGGAAGACACCGGGGGGCTGTTTTTT.

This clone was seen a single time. The CDR3 sequence is CASSSPGYGYTF. The CDR3 DNA follows: TGTGCCAGCAGCTCCCCGGGGTATGGCTACACCTTC. The chain uses TRBV9 and TRBJ1-2; D is ambiguous. Germline V gene data show CDR1 as SGDLS and CDR2 as YYNGEE. The length of the CDR3 is 12 residues. V was cut by 4 bases and J by 5 bases, with 9 bases left in between. Supplemented by reference TRBV9 and TRBJ1-2, the full variable domain reads DSGVTQTPKHLITATGQRVTLRCSPRSGDLSVYWYQQSLDQGLQFLIQYYNGEERAKGNILERFSAQQFPDLHSELNLSSLELGDSALYFCASSSPGYGYTFGSGTRLTVV.

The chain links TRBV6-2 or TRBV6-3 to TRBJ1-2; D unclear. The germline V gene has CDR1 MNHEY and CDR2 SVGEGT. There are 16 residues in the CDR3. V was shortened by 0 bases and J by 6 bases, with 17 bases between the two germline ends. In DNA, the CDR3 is TGTGCCAGCAGTTACTCGTTCAGTCTGATAACGAATGGCTACACCTTC. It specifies CASSYSFSLITNGYTF.

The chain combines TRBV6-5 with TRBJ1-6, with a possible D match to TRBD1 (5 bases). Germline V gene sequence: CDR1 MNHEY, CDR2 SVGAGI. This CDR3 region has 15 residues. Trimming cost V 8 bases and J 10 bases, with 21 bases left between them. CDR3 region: CASGFRAPLRSPLHF. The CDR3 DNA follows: TGTGCCAGCGGTTTCAGGGCACCCCTCAGGTCACCCCTCCACTTT.

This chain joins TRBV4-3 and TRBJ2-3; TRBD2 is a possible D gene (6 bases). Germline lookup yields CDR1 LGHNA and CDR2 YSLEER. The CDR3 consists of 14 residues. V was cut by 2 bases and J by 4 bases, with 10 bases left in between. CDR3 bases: TGCGCCAGCAGCCAAAGGGCGGGACCAGATACGCAGTATTTT. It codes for CASSQRAGPDTQYF.

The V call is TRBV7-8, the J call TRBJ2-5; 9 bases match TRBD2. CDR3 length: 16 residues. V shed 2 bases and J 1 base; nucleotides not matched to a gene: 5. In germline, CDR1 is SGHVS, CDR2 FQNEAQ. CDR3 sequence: CASSLSPSGTQETQYF. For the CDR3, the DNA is TGTGCCAGCAGCTTATCGCCTAGCGGGACCCAAGAGACCCAGTACTTC. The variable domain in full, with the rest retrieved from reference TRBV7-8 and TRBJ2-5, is GAGVSQSPRYKVAKRGQDVALRCDPISGHVSLFWYQQALGQGPEFLTYFQNEAQLDKSGLPSDRFFAERPEGSVSTLKIQRTQQEDSAVYLCASSLSPSGTQETQYFGPGTRLLVL.

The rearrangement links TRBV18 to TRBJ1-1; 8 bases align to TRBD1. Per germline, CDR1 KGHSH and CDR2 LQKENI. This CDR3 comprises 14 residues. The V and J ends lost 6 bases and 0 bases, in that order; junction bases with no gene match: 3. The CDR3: CASSGQVLNTEAFF. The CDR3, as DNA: TGTGCCAGCTCGGGACAGGTTTTGAACACTGAAGCTTTCTTT.

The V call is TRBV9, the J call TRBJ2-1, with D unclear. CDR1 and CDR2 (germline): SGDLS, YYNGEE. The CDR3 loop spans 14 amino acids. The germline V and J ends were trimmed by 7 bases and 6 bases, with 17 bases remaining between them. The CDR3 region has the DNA TGTGCCAGCTCGCTCGGTGACCCAGGCAATGAGCAGTTCTTC. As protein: CASSLGDPGNEQFF.

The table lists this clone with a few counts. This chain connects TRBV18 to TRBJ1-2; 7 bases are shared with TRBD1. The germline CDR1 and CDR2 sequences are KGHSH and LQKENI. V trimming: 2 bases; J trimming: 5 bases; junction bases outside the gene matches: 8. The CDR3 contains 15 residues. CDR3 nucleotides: TGTGCCAGCTCACCAGACAAGGGGGCGCGTTATGGCTACACCTTC. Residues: CASSPDKGARYGYTF. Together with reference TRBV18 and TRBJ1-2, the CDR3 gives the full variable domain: NAGVMQNPRHLVRRRGQEARLRCSPMKGHSHVYWYRQLPEEGLKFMVYLQKENIIDESGMPKERFSAEFPKEGPSILRIQQVVRGDSAAYFCASSPDKGARYGYTFGSGTRLTVV.

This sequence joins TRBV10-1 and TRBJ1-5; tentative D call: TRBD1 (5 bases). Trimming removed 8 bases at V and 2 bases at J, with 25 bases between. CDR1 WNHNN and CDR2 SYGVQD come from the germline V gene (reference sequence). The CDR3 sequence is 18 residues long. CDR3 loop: CASPTREGLTQGNQPQHF. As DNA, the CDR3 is TGCGCCAGCCCAACTCGGGAGGGGCTTACGCAAGGCAATCAGCCCCAGCATTTT.

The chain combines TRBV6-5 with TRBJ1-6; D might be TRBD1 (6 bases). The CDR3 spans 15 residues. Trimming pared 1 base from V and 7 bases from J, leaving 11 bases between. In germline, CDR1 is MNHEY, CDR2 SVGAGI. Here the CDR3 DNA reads TGTGCCAGCAGTTACTTCCTCCAGGGGAATTCACCCCTCCACTTT. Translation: CASSYFLQGNSPLHF.

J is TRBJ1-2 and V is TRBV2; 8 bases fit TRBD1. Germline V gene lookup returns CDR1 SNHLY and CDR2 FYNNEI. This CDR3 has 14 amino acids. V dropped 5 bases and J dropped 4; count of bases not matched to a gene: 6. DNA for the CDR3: TGTGCCAGCAGTATAGAAGGGACAGGCTATGGCTACACCTTC. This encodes CASSIEGTGYGYTF.

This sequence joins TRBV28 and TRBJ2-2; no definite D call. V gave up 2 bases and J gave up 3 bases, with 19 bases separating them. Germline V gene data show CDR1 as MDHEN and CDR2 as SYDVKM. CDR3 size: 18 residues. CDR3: CASSLVYRMRIDTGELFF. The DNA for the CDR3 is TGTGCCAGCAGTTTAGTGTATCGGATGCGGATAGACACCGGGGAGCTGTTTTTT.

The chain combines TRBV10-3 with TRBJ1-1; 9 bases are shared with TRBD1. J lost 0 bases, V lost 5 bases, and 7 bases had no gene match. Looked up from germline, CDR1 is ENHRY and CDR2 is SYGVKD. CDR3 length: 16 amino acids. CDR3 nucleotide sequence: TGTGCCATCAGTACCGGGACAGGGAGAATGAACACTGAAGCTTTCTTT. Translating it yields CAISTGTGRMNTEAFF.

In DNA form, the CDR3 reads TGTGCCAGCAGCTTGGCCCTGGCAGATCAAGAGACCCAGTACTTC. Translated, it gives CASSLALADQETQYF. The chain couples TRBV5-4 to TRBJ2-5; the D is unclear. The V gene's germline CDR1 is SGHNT and CDR2 YYREEE (reference sequence). The CDR3 has 15 amino acids. V was cut by 0 bases and J by 2 bases, with 11 bases left in between.

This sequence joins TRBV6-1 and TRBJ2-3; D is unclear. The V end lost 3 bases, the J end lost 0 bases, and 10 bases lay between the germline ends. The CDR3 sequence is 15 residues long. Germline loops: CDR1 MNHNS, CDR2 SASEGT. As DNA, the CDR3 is TGTGCCAGCAGTGAGGGCCGGTTAAGCACAGATACGCAGTATTTT. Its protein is CASSEGRLSTDTQYF.

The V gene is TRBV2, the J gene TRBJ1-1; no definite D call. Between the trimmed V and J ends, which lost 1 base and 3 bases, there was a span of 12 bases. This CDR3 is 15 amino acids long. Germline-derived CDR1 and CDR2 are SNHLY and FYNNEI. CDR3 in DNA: TGTGCCAGCAGTGAAGGGCCTAATGGGGACACTGAAGCTTTCTTT. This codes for CASSEGPNGDTEAFF. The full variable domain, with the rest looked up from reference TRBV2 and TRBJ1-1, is EPEVTQTPSHQVTQMGQEVILRCVPISNHLYFYWYRQILGQKVEFLVSFYNNEISEKSEIFDDQFSVERPDGSNFTLKIRSTKLEDSAMYFCASSEGPNGDTEAFFGQGTRLTVV.